Each of the 10 T cell receptor beta chains below was sequenced from the same sample in a study of Tregs in tolerant kidney transplant recipients (dated by TCRdb to the late 2010s). The time point label here, explained by the study, means: 6 months after combined kidney and bone marrow transplant. The transplants used related donors along with nonmyeloablative bone marrow transplantation, and in the human trials mixed chimerism was transient. Library generation was performed with the immunoSEQ multiplex PCR assay. In TCRdb, the immuneACCESS table is reduced to in-frame sequences with V and J assigned. These tables do not hold every clone; where another copy was compared, an unresolved V gene accounts for under half, and the others remain unexplained. The sample's table covers roughly 23,000 clones. Roughly 4% of the sample belongs to the ten largest clones. The material sequenced was CD4+ T cells from blood (PBMCs), taken 6 months after the transplant. These receptors came from a human patient who received a combined kidney and bone marrow transplant. After a transplant, some T cells may be the graft donor's own cells.

Comments on this clone: Germline is not matched at one junction end, which may reflect a read error. From the germline J gene comes the end of the CDR3, since the read stops 3 residues before it. This chain connects TRBV19 to TRBJ1-4, with D perhaps TRBD1 (6 bases). Per germline, CDR1 LNHDA and CDR2 SQIVND (reference sequence). CDR3 length: 17 amino acids. The DNA read from the CDR3 is TGTACCAGAGGACAGTACCTCCGGGTGGGGTCTAATGAAAAA. It encodes CTRGQYLRVGSNEK. The whole CDR3 protein reads CTRGQYLRVGSNEKLFF.

Here the CDR3 reads CASSQSSEGTGPSYEQYF. The part of the CDR3 DNA that was read is TGCGCCAGCAGTCAATCTAGCGAAGGGACAGGGCCTTCCTACGAG. The gene calls are TRBV23-1 and TRBJ2-7; TRBD1 aligns across 9 bases. The read falls 3 residues short of the CDR3 end, and the missing part is taken from the germline J gene. TRBV23-1 is designated an ORF whose function remains uncertain. The CDR3 is 18 residues long. Trimming removed 0 bases from V and 1 base from J; junction bases left unmatched: 10.

Comment on this clone: The CDR3 end is not reached by the read, which stops 3 residues before it; the germline J gene fills it in. V is TRBV5-1 and J is TRBJ2-7; 10 nucleotides line up with TRBD1. Germline loops: CDR1 SGHRS, CDR2 YFSETQ. CDR3 length: 16 amino acids. Losses at the gene ends were 0 bases for V and 2 bases for J; bases not matched to a gene: 5. The CDR3 bases that were read are TGCGCCAGCAGCTTGGCAGGGACAGGGGTTACCTACGAG. It encodes CASSLAGTGVTYE. The entire CDR3 is CASSLAGTGVTYEQYF.

On this clone: The read comes to an end 3 residues before the CDR3 does, leaving the germline J gene to fill in the end. This chain links TRBV5-1 with TRBJ1-5, with 8 bases identical to TRBD1. Germline values: CDR1 SGHRS, CDR2 YFSETQ. The CDR3 spans 15 residues. Unmatched junction bases numbered 6, after V lost 5 bases and J lost 2 bases. The CDR3 bases that were read are TGCGCCAGCAGGGAGACGACAGGGGGCAATCAGCCC. It codes for CASRETTGGNQP. The whole CDR3 sequence is CASRETTGGNQPQHF.

This clone is identified as medium-sized from frequency. The CDR3 end lies 3 residues beyond the end of the read and is filled in from the germline J gene. The chain links TRBV2 to TRBJ1-1, with D tentatively TRBD1 (6 bases). This CDR3 comprises 15 residues. CDR1 is SNHLY, CDR2 FYNNEI, per germline. Trimming left V 6 bases short and J 5 bases short, with 19 bases between. The CDR3 protein is CASSPDGGRRTEAFF. The sequenced part of the CDR3 DNA is TGTGCCAGCAGCCCAGACGGGGGGCGCCGAACTGAA.

Regarding this clone: The DNA ends 3 residues before the CDR3 does, and the rest of the CDR3 is filled in from the germline J gene. The V and J genes are TRBV5-1 and TRBJ2-3; 9 nucleotides agree with TRBD1. The J segment lost 6 bases and the V segment lost 2 bases, leaving 7 bases of the junction unmatched. This CDR3 has 15 amino acids. Germline values: CDR1 SGHRS, CDR2 YFSETQ. This CDR3 is CASSFVGQGVDTQYF. The part of the CDR3 DNA that was read is TGCGCCAGCAGCTTCGTGGGACAGGGTGTGGATACG.

By frequency, this clone is medium-sized (0.01 to 0.1%). CDR3 residues: CASSLASKAWDGYTF. The covered CDR3 bases are TGTGCCAGCAGCTTGGCGTCCAAAGCGTGGGATGGC. The gene calls are TRBV7-2 and TRBJ1-2; no clear D. The read is 3 residues too short to cover the CDR3 end, so that end is filled in from the germline J gene. This CDR3 comprises 15 residues. From germline, CDR1 is SGHTA and CDR2 FQGNSA. The V gene lost 3 bases and the J gene lost 6 bases, with 17 bases spanning the gap.

Turning to this clone: The DNA ends 3 residues before the CDR3 does, and the rest of the CDR3 is filled in from the germline J gene. V usage is TRBV29-1 and J usage is TRBJ2-7, with 14 nucleotides matching TRBD2. Germline V gene data show CDR1 as SQVTM and CDR2 as ANQGSEA. V shed 7 bases, J shed 6 bases, and the junction held 5 bases outside the gene matches. This CDR3 is built from 13 residues. This CDR3 is CSAGTSGRGEQYF. CDR3 bases read: TGCAGCGCCGGGACTAGCGGGAGAGGCGAG.

Of note for this clone: Read data end 3 residues before the CDR3 end; the end is taken from the germline J gene. V usage is TRBV7-6 and J usage is TRBJ2-3, with TRBD2 as a possible D gene (7 bases). The CDR3 loop spans 15 amino acids. Germline V lookup: CDR1 SGHVS, CDR2 FNYEAQ. The V end was cut by 8 bases, the J end by 4 bases, with 19 bases between. Here the CDR3 reads CASPPVGGAPDTQYF. CDR3 bases read: TGTGCCAGCCCCCCTGTGGGGGGGGCCCCAGATACG. Together with reference TRBV7-6 and TRBJ2-3, the CDR3 gives the full variable domain: GAGVSQSPRYKVTKRGQDVALRCDPISGHVSLYWYRQALGQGPEFLTYFNYEAQQDKSGLPNDRFSAERPEGSISTLTIQRTEQRDSAMYRCASPPVGGAPDTQYFGPGTRLTVL.

In regard to this clone: The read gets to within 3 residues of the CDR3 end, and the germline J gene fills in the rest. This chain connects TRBV6-2 or TRBV6-3 to TRBJ1-1; 8 nucleotides align to TRBD1. The CDR3 loop spans 17 amino acids. From germline, CDR1 is MNHEY and CDR2 SVGEGT. Losses at the gene ends were 2 bases for V and 1 base for J; bases not matched to a gene: 9. The CDR3 protein is CASSYAPGGSGNTEAFF. The DNA read from the CDR3 is TGTGCCAGCAGTTACGCCCCAGGGGGCTCTGGGAACACTGAA.